The clone carrying this T cell receptor beta chain was counted once. No antigen is known for it. Sequencing used immunoSEQ multiplex PCR; TCRdb keeps in-frame clones, though not all of them. Of about 54,000 clones in the sample, almost 85% were seen once. The source of the sample is a study of OX40 agonist ivuxolimab in advanced cancers. Overall study context: Males comprised about 78% of the group, whose mean age was approximately 60 years (range roughly 20 to 85).

The CDR3 covers 14 residues. Germline CDR1 reads SGHDT; CDR2 reads YYEEEE. The V segment lost 2 bases and the J segment 7 bases; nucleotides outside the gene matches: 5. General study points: The specificity for antigen of the expanded peripheral T cells was not determined.

At cycle 4 day 1, cycle 7 day 1, and baseline, blood was sampled. The clonotype was recovered from an adult with an advanced solid tumor such as melanoma, head and neck, liver or kidney cancer. The sequencing used CD4+ or CD8+ T cells sorted from blood, collected in a trial of the OX40 agonist ivuxolimab. The chain couples TRBV5-6 to TRBJ2-7; 11 nucleotides line up with TRBD1. The DNA of the CDR3 is TGTGCCAGCAGCTTAGGGACAGGGGGACGGGAGCAGTACTTC. Translated: CASSLGTGGREQYF.